This T cell receptor (beta chain) was sequenced in a study of T cell responses to AZD1222 COVID-19 vaccine. Points from the study as a whole: No repertoire was sampled before or during the peak T cell response, only after it. Unmutated variant regions are reportedly the target of nearly half of TCRs that are spike-specific. Seropositive status at baseline applied to only six AZD1222 recipients.

Germline assignment: CDR1 LGHNA and CDR2 YSLEER. The CDR3 has 14 amino acids. The ends were cut back, 0 bases at V and 6 bases at J, with 10 bases in the middle. The data were produced by immunoSEQ multiplex PCR, yet TCRdb's version contains in-frame clones alone and is incomplete. The top ten hold almost 8.5% of the sample, which has about 87,000 clones, roughly 90% seen once. For this clone: What it binds is not known.

This chain links TRBV4-3 with TRBJ2-3; D unclear. Sequenced material: peripheral blood, taken on day 0 of AZD1222 vaccination. This receptor was taken from an adult in good health. CDR3 sequence: CASSQESSGDTQYF. The DNA of the CDR3 is TGCGCCAGCAGCCAAGAATCCAGTGGGGATACGCAGTATTTT.